The present entry profiles one TCR beta chain with its context. This clonotype appeared many times. Its cognate antigen has yet to be identified. Per-base quality was not reported, and no clone a single base away is much larger than it. CDR1 and CDR2 are read off the germline V gene as LGHNA and YSLEER. The CDR3 has 15 amino acids, counting the end cysteine and phenylalanine. This entry keeps only the CDR3 DNA: 45 bases, framed from base 1. V gives up 1 base and J gives up 9 bases, and the segment between their germline ends measures 16 bases. Sequencer: Illumina HiSeq 2500. First-strand cDNA was synthesized using Superscript III and a set of TRAV- and TRBV-specific primers, so that both TCRalpha and TCRbeta chains were covered. TCRs were amplified with Phusion for around 20 PCR cycles, with a constant-region primer paired with the adapter attached to the V primers. The MessageAmp II aRNA Amplification Kit was used to amplify the isolated mRNA, with in vitro transcription run for roughly 16 hours at 37 degrees C. mRNA for TCR sequencing was isolated with the Dynabeads mRNA DIRECT Purification Kit. Indexed Illumina adapters were added in a second approximately 25-cycle Phusion PCR, and the resulting products were purified with AMPure XP beads. Regarding the original processing steps: Custom Perl scripts were used to pool TCR sequences that encoded the same protein, to remove out-of-frame sequences, and to calculate the abundance of each clonotype. The analysis excluded TCR sequences that were supported by just one read. Repertoire metrics included Shannon entropy, Gini index, clonality, richness, and frequency of TCRs shared between repertoires. The public reads were quality trimmed at Q25 with fastp and then assembled into clones with MiXCR by TCRdb, keeping productive beta chains. For every CDR3 protein sequence, its rows merge into one entry that carries the most common genes and DNA. The V and J calls shown here were made by TCRdb, not taken from the authors' results. This sample has some 100,000 distinct CDR3 sequences in its table, and 20% of those were observed once. The top ten constitute around 13% of the sample.

The sample's time point, from its label and the paper: after trial treatment. Explained via the paper, the treatment or condition label denotes: LDRT plus nivolumab, ipilimumab, low-dose cyclophosphamide and aspirin (RACIN trial). The donors took part in RACIN, a single-arm, phase I, dose-escalation trial that combined nivolumab, ipilimumab, aspirin, low-dose cyclophosphamide and low-dose radiotherapy. To be eligible, a patient needed to have an advanced solid tumor that was TIL-negative. This sample stems from a study of low-dose radiotherapy and immunotherapy resistance in tumors (dated by TCRdb to between 2022 and 2023). For context, the study as a whole: In Cohort 1, 0.5 Gy per fraction was delivered every 2 weeks, and a total PTV dose of 6.5 Gy was prescribed. For Cohort 2, the dose was 1 Gy per fraction given every two weeks, adding up to 13 Gy in total across 26 weeks. Patients were given nivolumab as a 240 mg flat dose every two weeks and ipilimumab at 1 mg/kg every six weeks, with both drugs delivered intravenously. Cyclophosphamide 200 mg/m2 was given intravenously every two weeks, one day before each radiation and immunotherapy administration. Starting on cycle 1 day 1, patients took 300 mg of aspirin by mouth once a day for four cycles. Randomization of trial participants into treatment groups was not performed. Eight patients were included in the translational analysis: three from the first dose cohort and the first five from the second dose cohort.

This TCR was recovered from a female donor with ovarian cancer. The chain is encoded by TRBV4-3 joined to TRBJ2-1; the D gene is perhaps TRBD1, from 6 matching bases. The sequencing used PBMCs, collected after low-dose radiotherapy plus immunotherapy. CDR3 loop: CASSQAPRGGGEQFF. In nucleotide form, the sequence is TGCGCCAGCAGCCAAGCCCCGCGTGGGGGCGGTGAGCAGTTCTTC.